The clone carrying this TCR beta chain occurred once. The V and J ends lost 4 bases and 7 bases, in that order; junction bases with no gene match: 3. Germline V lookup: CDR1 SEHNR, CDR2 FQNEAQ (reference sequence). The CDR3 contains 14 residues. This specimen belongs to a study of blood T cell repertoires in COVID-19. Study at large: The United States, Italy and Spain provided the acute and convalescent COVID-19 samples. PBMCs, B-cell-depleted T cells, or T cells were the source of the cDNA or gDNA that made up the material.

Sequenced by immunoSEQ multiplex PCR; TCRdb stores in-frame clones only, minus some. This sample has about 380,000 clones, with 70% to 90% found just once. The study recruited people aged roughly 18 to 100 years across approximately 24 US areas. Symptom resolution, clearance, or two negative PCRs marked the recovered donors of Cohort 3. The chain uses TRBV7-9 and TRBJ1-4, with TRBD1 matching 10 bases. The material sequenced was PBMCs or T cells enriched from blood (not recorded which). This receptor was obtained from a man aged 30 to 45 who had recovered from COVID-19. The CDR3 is CASSSGTGVEKLFF. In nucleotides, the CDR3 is TGTGCCAGCAGCTCCGGGACAGGGGTTGAAAAACTGTTTTTT.